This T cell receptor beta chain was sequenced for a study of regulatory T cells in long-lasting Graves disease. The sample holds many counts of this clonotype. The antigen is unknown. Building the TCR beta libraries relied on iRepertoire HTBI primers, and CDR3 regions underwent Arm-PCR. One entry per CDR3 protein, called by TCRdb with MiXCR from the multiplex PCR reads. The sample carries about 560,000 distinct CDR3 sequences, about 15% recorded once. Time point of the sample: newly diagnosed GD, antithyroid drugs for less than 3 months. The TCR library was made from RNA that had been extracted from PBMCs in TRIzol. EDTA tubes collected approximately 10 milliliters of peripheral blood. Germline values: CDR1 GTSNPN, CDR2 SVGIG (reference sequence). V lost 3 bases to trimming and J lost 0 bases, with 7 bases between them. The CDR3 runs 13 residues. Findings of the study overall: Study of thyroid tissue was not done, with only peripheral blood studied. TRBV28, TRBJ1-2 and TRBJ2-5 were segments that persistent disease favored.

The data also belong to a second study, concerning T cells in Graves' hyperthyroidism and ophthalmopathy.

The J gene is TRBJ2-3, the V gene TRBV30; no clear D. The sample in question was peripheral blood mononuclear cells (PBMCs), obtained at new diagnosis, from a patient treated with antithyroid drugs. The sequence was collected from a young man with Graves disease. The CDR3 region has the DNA TGTGCCTGGAGCTGGAGCAGCACAGATACGCAGTATTTT. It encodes CAWSWSSTDTQYF. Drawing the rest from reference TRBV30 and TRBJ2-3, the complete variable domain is SQTIHQWPATLVQPVGSPLSLECTVEGTSNPNLYWYRQAAGRGLQLLFYSVGIGQISSEVPQNLSASRPQDRQFILSSKKLLLSDSGFYLCAWSWSSTDTQYFGPGTRLTVL.